This T cell receptor (beta chain) was profiled in a study of blood T cell repertoires in COVID-19. In the study overall: The United States, Italy and Spain provided the acute and convalescent COVID-19 samples.

With 5 bases removed from V and 0 bases from J, the gap between germline ends came to 21 bases. The CDR3 length is 18 residues. The V gene's germline CDR1 is SGHRS and CDR2 YFSETQ. The repertoire was sequenced with immunoSEQ multiplex PCR; TCRdb's copy has only in-frame clones and lacks some. The table has under 300,000 clones, 88% seen once. The chain links TRBV5-1 to TRBJ1-3, with D possibly being TRBD1 (6 bases). The source of this sequence is a woman between 40 and 55 years old who had recovered from COVID-19. The sample was peripheral blood. The DNA for the CDR3 is TGCGCCAGCAGTCAAGGGTCAGGGGTCTCTCCCTCTGGAAACACCATATATTTT. Protein product: CASSQGSGVSPSGNTIYF.